The 2 T cell receptor beta chains below come from one sample, sequenced in a study of beta chain features in type 1 diabetes. Every bit of the isolated RNA underwent reverse transcription, so sequencing read expressed TCRB transcripts. Sequencing was performed with immunoSEQ multiplex PCR; in TCRdb, only in-frame clones are kept and a portion is missing. The sample includes 330,000 or so clones, roughly 13% seen only once; the top ten take 0.0085% to 0.012%. General observations from the study: Shorter TCRB CDR3s, moderately but significantly so, were found in Type 1 diabetes patients in all four CD4+ subsets.

No antigen is known for these receptors. Sequenced material: naive CD4+ T cells from blood. The receptors shown here come from a woman aged 18 to 35 with type 1 diabetes.

The chain is built from TRBV2 and TRBJ1-5; 12 bases line up with TRBD1. This CDR3 is 15 amino acids long. The V segment lost 6 bases and the J segment 6 bases; nucleotides outside the gene matches: 6. Germline values: CDR1 SNHLY, CDR2 FYNNEI. The CDR3 here is CASSRDRGRRQPQHF. DNA for the CDR3: TGTGCCAGCAGCCGGGACAGGGGGCGCCGTCAGCCCCAGCATTTT. The variable domain in full, with the rest retrieved from reference TRBV2 and TRBJ1-5, is EPEVTQTPSHQVTQMGQEVILRCVPISNHLYFYWYRQILGQKVEFLVSFYNNEISEKSEIFDDQFSVERPDGSNFTLKIRSTKLEDSAMYFCASSRDRGRRQPQHFGDGTRLSIL.

The genes are TRBV4-2 and TRBJ1-5; 9 bases line up with TRBD1. Germline CDR1 reads LGHNA; CDR2 reads YNFKEQ. The V and J ends lost 0 bases and 5 bases, in that order; junction bases with no gene match: 5. CDR3 length: 16 amino acids. The CDR3 region is CASSQDWDRDDQPQHF. CDR3 nucleotides: TGTGCCAGCAGCCAAGATTGGGACAGGGATGATCAGCCCCAGCATTTT.